This T cell receptor (beta chain) is drawn from a study of post-analysis software for immune sequencing data. Findings and caveats of the study: Among five TRBV segments more frequent in patients than controls were TRBV5-6, TRBV5-1 and TRBV20-1. Controls showed significantly higher normalized Chao1 diversity than did multiple sclerosis patients.

Regarding this clonotype: Its antigen is as yet unknown.

Unique-molecular-identifier-tagged TCR beta cDNA libraries were used. TCRdb reprocessed the PCR reads with MiXCR, giving one entry per CDR3 protein. Of some 890,000 distinct CDR3 sequences listed, under 70% are singletons. Looked up from germline, CDR1 is SGHRS and CDR2 is YFSETQ. This CDR3 has 16 amino acids. V lost 0 bases to trimming and J lost 3 bases; unmatched junction nucleotides: 4. Sequencing used blood. The chain links TRBV5-1 to TRBJ1-5, with 9 bases fitting TRBD1. The origin of this receptor is a girl aged 10 to 17 with multiple sclerosis. This CDR3 is CASSLGTGDPNQPQHF. CDR3 DNA sequence: TGCGCCAGCAGCTTGGGGACAGGGGACCCCAATCAGCCCCAGCATTTT. Drawing the rest from reference TRBV5-1 and TRBJ1-5, the complete variable domain is KAGVTQTPRYLIKTRGQQVTLSCSPISGHRSVSWYQQTPGQGLQFLFEYFSETQRNKGNFPGRFSGRQFSNSRSEMNVSTLELGDSALYLCASSLGTGDPNQPQHFGDGTRLSIL.